The 11 T cell receptor beta chains below come from one sample, sequenced in a study of blood T cell repertoires in COVID-19. Assay: immunoSEQ multiplex PCR; the TCRdb copy retains only in-frame clones and omits some. The sample shows hundreds of thousands of clones, about 86% of them seen only once. Sequenced material: PBMCs or T cells enriched from blood (not recorded which). The receptor source for this set is a woman in her fifties or sixties in a cohort exposed to, infected with or recovered from COVID-19 (not recorded which).

This chain's CDR3 is CASSPGDRGRGYTF. In nucleotides, the CDR3 is TGTGCCAGCAGTCCCGGGGACAGGGGACGCGGCTACACCTTC. The rearrangement links TRBV6-4 to TRBJ1-2; 10 bases map to TRBD1. Germline loops: CDR1 MRHNA, CDR2 SNTAGT. V shed 5 bases and J 8 bases; nucleotides not matched to a gene: 8. The CDR3 has 14 residues.

J is TRBJ1-2 and V is TRBV5-6, with D perhaps TRBD1 (6 bases). Trimming cost V 4 bases and J 4 bases, with 14 bases left between them. Germline V CDR1 and CDR2: SGHDT, YYEEEE. CDR3 length: 14 amino acids. CDR3 protein: CASSIGQNPYGYTF. Here the CDR3 DNA reads TGTGCCAGCAGCATAGGACAGAACCCCTATGGCTACACCTTC.

This sequence joins TRBV21-1 and TRBJ2-7; the table calls TRBD1, which could not be checked here. TRBV21-1 has pseudogene status. This CDR3 is 14 amino acids long. The CDR3 region is CASSTADRVHEQYF. As DNA, the CDR3 is TGTGCCAGCAGTACTGCGGACAGGGTTCACGAGCAGTACTTC.

The chain has TRBV5-1 and TRBJ2-3, with TRBD2 matching over 12 bases. The germline CDR1 and CDR2 sequences are SGHRS and YFSETQ. V trimming: 4 bases; J trimming: 4 bases; junction bases outside the gene matches: 4. CDR3 length: 15 residues. The CDR3 here is CASSHGLAGSDTQYF. CDR3 nucleotide sequence: TGCGCCAGCAGCCACGGACTAGCGGGGTCAGATACGCAGTATTTT.

The V gene is TRBV7-2, the J gene TRBJ1-6, with TRBD1 identical over 8 bases. The CDR3 is 16 amino acids. Germline V gene sequence: CDR1 SGHTA, CDR2 FQGNSA. Trimming cost V 6 bases and J 1 base; bases outside gene matches: 5. The CDR3 coding sequence is TGTGCCAGCAGGCGTACAGGGGGGTCCTATAATTCACCCCTCCACTTT. Translating it yields CASRRTGGSYNSPLHF.

The chain has TRBV6-4 and TRBJ2-3; TRBD1 is a possible D gene (6 bases). Germline CDR1 reads MRHNA; CDR2 reads SNTAGT. There are 10 residues in the CDR3. V was trimmed by 8 bases and J by 9 bases, leaving 9 bases between them. DNA of the CDR3: TGTGCCAGCTTACAGGGAACGCAGTATTTT. Protein: CASLQGTQYF.

This sequence joins TRBV6-5 and TRBJ1-6; 7 bases are a match to TRBD1. Germline V gene lookup returns CDR1 MNHEY and CDR2 SVGAGI. The CDR3 covers 14 residues. V lost 6 bases to trimming and J lost 9 bases; unmatched junction nucleotides: 8. CDR3 in amino acids: CASSARQGGSPLHF. The CDR3 bases are TGTGCCAGCAGCGCAAGACAGGGAGGTTCACCCCTCCACTTT.

J is TRBJ1-1 and V is TRBV5-5, with a weak D call TRBD1 (5 bases). Between the trimmed V and J ends, which lost 4 bases and 1 base, there was a span of 20 bases. Germline V gene sequence: CDR1 SGHKS, CDR2 YYEKEE (reference sequence). This CDR3 region has 17 residues. CDR3 region: CASSPRSPQDANTEAFF. CDR3 bases: TGTGCCAGCAGCCCTAGGTCCCCACAGGACGCGAACACTGAAGCTTTCTTT.

This clone was observed once. The rearrangement uses TRBV7-6 and TRBJ2-5, with 7 bases that match TRBD2. J was trimmed by 0 bases and V by 6 bases; bases with no gene match: 7. The CDR3 has 15 amino acids. Per the germline V gene, CDR1 is SGHVS and CDR2 is FNYEAQ. CDR3 region: CASSLLAVYQETQYF. The DNA of the CDR3 is TGTGCCAGCAGTCTTCTAGCGGTGTACCAAGAGACCCAGTACTTC.

This chain connects TRBV3-1 (or the pseudogene TRBV3-2) to TRBJ2-5; D is unresolved. Between the trimmed V and J ends, which lost 0 bases and 4 bases, there was a span of 9 bases. Germline V gives CDR1 LGHDT, CDR2 YNNKEL (reference sequence). The CDR3 sequence is 14 residues long. This CDR3 is CASSQDSVPETQYF. The CDR3 coding sequence is TGTGCCAGCAGCCAAGACTCGGTGCCAGAGACCCAGTACTTC.

This clone was observed a handful of times. V gene TRBV6-5 combines with J gene TRBJ1-1, with D tentatively TRBD1 (6 bases). V lost 5 bases to trimming and J lost 11 bases, with 18 bases between them. Germline CDR1 reads MNHEY; CDR2 reads SVGAGI. There are 13 residues in the CDR3. CDR3 sequence reads: CASSPEWTAQAFF. The CDR3, as DNA: TGTGCCAGCAGTCCCGAGTGGACAGCGCAGGCTTTCTTT.